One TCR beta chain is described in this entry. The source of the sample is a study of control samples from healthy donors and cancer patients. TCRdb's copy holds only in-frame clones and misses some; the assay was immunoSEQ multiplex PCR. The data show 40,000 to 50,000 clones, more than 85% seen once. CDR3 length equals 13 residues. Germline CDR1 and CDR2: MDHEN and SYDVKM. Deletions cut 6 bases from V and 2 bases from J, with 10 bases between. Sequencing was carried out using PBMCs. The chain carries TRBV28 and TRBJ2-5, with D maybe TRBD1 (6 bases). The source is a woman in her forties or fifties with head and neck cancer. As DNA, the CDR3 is TGTGCCAGCAGCCCCAGGGGTCAAGAGACCCAGTACTTC. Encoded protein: CASSPRGQETQYF. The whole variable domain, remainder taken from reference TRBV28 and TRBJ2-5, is DVKVTQSSRYLVKRTGEKVFLECVQDMDHENMFWYRQDPGLGLRLIYFSYDVKMKEKGDIPEGYSVSREKKERFSLILESASTNQTSMYLCASSPRGQETQYFGPGTRLLVL.